This TCR beta chain appears in the sequencing data of a study of OX40 agonist ivuxolimab in advanced cancers. Sequencing used immunoSEQ multiplex PCR; TCRdb keeps in-frame clones, though not all of them. Of tens of thousands of clones listed, 75% to 90% are singletons. CDR3 length equals 18 residues. Looked up from germline, CDR1 is SGHDT and CDR2 is YYEEEE. Trimming removed 0 bases from V and 2 bases from J, with 20 bases in between. The sample here was CD4+ or CD8+ T cells sorted from blood, taken in a trial of the OX40 agonist ivuxolimab. The chain recombines TRBV5-6 with TRBJ2-5; D possibly corresponds to TRBD1 (6 bases). The sequence came from an adult with an advanced solid tumor such as melanoma, head and neck, liver or kidney cancer. The CDR3 DNA follows: TGTGCCAGCAGCTTGGACAGGGCCGGCTGGGGTGTGCAAGAGACCCAGTACTTC. This gives the protein CASSLDRAGWGVQETQYF.